The entry that follows covers one T cell receptor (beta chain) sequence. Its antigen is currently unknown. This sample was included in a study of vaccination effects on CD4 cells after COVID-19. Germline V gene sequence: CDR1 LGHDT, CDR2 YNNKEL (reference sequence). Trimming pared 1 base from V and 2 bases from J, leaving 18 bases between. The CDR3 is 17 amino acids. Following culture for ten to eleven days, CD4+ T cells were isolated. Libraries were prepared by immunoSEQ multiplex PCR; TCRdb keeps only in-frame clonotypes and omits some of them. The table lists approximately 60,000 clones, 70% to 85% of them singletons, with less than 25% in the top ten.

The chain has TRBV3-1 (or the pseudogene TRBV3-2) and TRBJ2-7; D unresolved. The sequences come from CD4+ T cells from PBMCs cultured without peptide, collected before COVID-19 vaccination. The receptor's source is a human donor who had a prior SARS-CoV-2 infection. This CDR3 is CASSQGLTFALPYEQYF. In nucleotides, the CDR3 is TGTGCCAGCAGCCAAGGCTTGACATTTGCCCTCCCCTACGAGCAGTACTTC.